This T cell receptor beta chain derives from a study of control samples from healthy donors and cancer patients. TCRdb's copy holds only in-frame clones and misses some; the assay was immunoSEQ multiplex PCR. The top ten hold roughly 13% of the sample, which has roughly 100,000 clones, 83% seen once. This CDR3 spans 13 amino acids. Trimming left V 3 bases short and J 5 bases short, with 10 bases between. The chain recombines TRBV12-3 or TRBV12-4 with TRBJ1-2; D ambiguous. The sample comprised blood. This sequence originates from a woman in her 50s in good health. CDR3 coding DNA: TGTGCCAGCAGTTTGGGAAAGTCTTATGGCTACACCTTC. Translated, it gives CASSLGKSYGYTF.